The 19 T cell receptor beta chains below were found in one sample sequenced in a study of blood T cells in healthy people across ages. A sample-barcoded 5' primer and a J-beta primer mix were used in a second PCR of roughly 6 to 11 cycles. MiXCR was run by TCRdb on the 5' RACE reads, yielding one entry per CDR3 protein. In the table there are about 1.5 million distinct CDR3 sequences, 40% to 50% of which are singletons. The sample comprised blood. The origin of the receptors is a woman aged 18-30 years in good health.

This clonotype appeared a few times. This chain's CDR3 is CASGSLMVAGLDNEQFF. In DNA form, the CDR3 reads TGTGCCAGTGGCTCCCTAATGGTAGCGGGACTCGACAATGAGCAGTTCTTC. The J gene is TRBJ2-1, the V gene TRBV19; the match to TRBD2 covers 8 bases. There are 17 residues in the CDR3. J lost 5 bases, V lost 8 bases, and 17 bases had no gene match. The germline CDR1 and CDR2 sequences are LNHDA and SQIVND (reference sequence).

The chain is built from TRBV29-1 and TRBJ2-7; 7 positions match TRBD1. Germline CDR1 and CDR2: SQVTM and ANQGSEA. V dropped 6 bases and J dropped 1; count of bases not matched to a gene: 6. There are 13 residues in the CDR3. The CDR3, as DNA: TGCAGCGTAGCCCAGGGGGAATCCTACGAGCAGTACTTC. This sequence encodes CSVAQGESYEQYF.

There are a few counts of this clonotype. Here the CDR3 reads CASSLEVSDEQYF. Here the CDR3 DNA reads TGTGCCAGCAGCTTAGAGGTCTCGGACGAGCAGTACTTC. The rearrangement uses TRBV7-9 and TRBJ2-7, with unresolved D. The length of the CDR3 is 13 residues. Germline V gene data show CDR1 as SEHNR and CDR2 as FQNEAQ (reference sequence). V dropped 1 base and J dropped 5 bases, with 9 bases sitting between them.

This clonotype was seen once. The chain has TRBV11-2 and TRBJ2-1; 9 nucleotides match TRBD2. After removal of 1 base from V and 6 bases from J, the junction contained 4 bases not matched to a gene. CDR1 is SGHAT, CDR2 FQNNGV, per germline. The CDR3 totals 15 residues. The CDR3 region is CASSLGGGRGNEQFF. The CDR3 DNA reads as TGTGCCAGCAGCTTAGGGGGCGGGAGGGGCAATGAGCAGTTCTTC.

This chain uses TRBV20-1 with TRBJ2-3, with TRBD2 matching over 7 bases. Losses at the gene ends were 6 bases for V and 0 bases for J; bases not matched to a gene: 9. CDR1 and CDR2 from the germline V gene are DFQATT and SNEGSKA (reference sequence). The CDR3 contains 15 residues. CDR3 protein: CSASDTGGSTDTQYF. Written as DNA, the CDR3 is TGCAGTGCCTCCGATACGGGGGGTAGCACAGATACGCAGTATTTT.

This clonotype was detected only once. The rearrangement links TRBV7-9 to TRBJ2-1, with a tentative D call TRBD1 (6 bases). This CDR3 has 14 residues. Germline values: CDR1 SEHNR, CDR2 FQNEAQ (reference sequence). Trimming left V 0 bases short and J 9 bases short, with 12 bases between. CDR3 amino acids: CASSLAGQFGEQFF. DNA of the CDR3: TGTGCCAGCAGCTTAGCTGGACAGTTCGGTGAGCAGTTCTTC.

The V and J genes are TRBV12-3 or TRBV12-4 and TRBJ1-6; D unclear. The CDR3 consists of 14 residues. Deletions cut 3 bases from V and 7 bases from J, with 10 bases between. DNA for the CDR3: TGTGCCAGCAGTTTCGCGAGCGGAAATTCACCCCTCCACTTT. Its translation: CASSFASGNSPLHF.

In its sample, this clonotype was seen a few times. The gene calls are TRBV5-1 and TRBJ2-2, with D maybe TRBD1 (6 bases). The germline V and J ends were trimmed by 4 bases and 2 bases, with 9 bases remaining between them. Looked up from germline, CDR1 is SGHRS and CDR2 is YFSETQ. The CDR3 extends over 14 amino acids. CDR3 in amino acids: CASSGDTNTGELFF. In DNA form, the CDR3 reads TGCGCCAGCAGCGGGGACACTAACACCGGGGAGCTGTTTTTT.

This clonotype was counted between two and nine times. The V and J genes are TRBV4-1 and TRBJ1-3, with D tentatively TRBD1 (6 bases). CDR1 and CDR2 from the germline V gene are MGHRA and YSYEKL. V lost 0 bases and J lost 1, with 10 bases in between. This CDR3 region has 16 residues. CDR3 residues: CASSQDRGTSGNTIYF. In DNA form, the CDR3 reads TGCGCCAGCAGCCAAGATAGGGGGACATCTGGAAACACCATATATTTT.

The sample holds a few counts of this clonotype. This chain links TRBV7-9 with TRBJ2-7; D uncertain. In germline, CDR1 is SEHNR, CDR2 FQNEAQ (reference sequence). The CDR3 has 12 amino acids. With 6 bases removed from V and 7 bases from J, the gap between germline ends came to 13 bases. The CDR3 DNA follows: TGTGCCAGCAGTTTCGTTCCTCGGGAGCAGTACTTC. Its protein product is CASSFVPREQYF. The full variable domain, rest sourced from reference TRBV7-9 and TRBJ2-7, is DTGVSQNPRHKITKRGQNVTFRCDPISEHNRLYWYRQTLGQGPEFLTYFQNEAQLEKSRLLSDRFSAERPKGSFSTLEIQRTEQGDSAMYLCASSFVPREQYFGPGTRLTVT.

This clonotype was observed a handful of times. V usage is TRBV28 and J usage is TRBJ2-3; D may be TRBD1 (5 bases). In germline, CDR1 is MDHEN, CDR2 SYDVKM. Trimming removed 1 base from V and 3 bases from J, with 11 bases in between. The CDR3 spans 15 residues. The CDR3 reads CASSLFQGWTDTQYF. The CDR3 bases are TGTGCCAGCAGTTTATTCCAGGGTTGGACAGATACGCAGTATTTT.

The chain employs TRBV9 and TRBJ2-1; 7 nucleotides agree with TRBD1. V shed 0 bases and J 4 bases; nucleotides not matched to a gene: 4. The germline V gene has CDR1 SGDLS and CDR2 YYNGEE. The CDR3 is 15 amino acids. In DNA form, the CDR3 reads TGTGCCAGCAGCGTAGCCCAGGGGGTTTACAATGAGCAGTTCTTC. Amino acids: CASSVAQGVYNEQFF.

This clonotype was recorded at least ten times. V gene TRBV6-1 combines with J gene TRBJ2-7; D might be TRBD2 (5 bases). The germline V and J ends were trimmed by 6 bases and 0 bases, with 9 bases remaining between them. The germline gives CDR1 MNHNS, CDR2 SASEGT. The length of the CDR3 is 13 residues. The CDR3 sequence: CASRRAPSYEQYF. In nucleotides, the CDR3 is TGTGCCAGCAGGAGGGCGCCCTCCTACGAGCAGTACTTC.

The table lists this clonotype with a count of one. V gene TRBV7-3 combines with J gene TRBJ2-1, with D perhaps matching TRBD1 (5 bases). Germline CDR1 reads SGHTA; CDR2 reads FQGTGA. The CDR3 runs 16 residues. The V and J ends lost 3 bases and 0 bases respectively, with 12 bases between them. For the CDR3, the DNA is TGTGCCAGCAGCTTCTCGACAGCGCGCTCCTACAATGAGCAGTTCTTC. Translation gives CASSFSTARSYNEQFF.

This chain connects TRBV6-1 to TRBJ2-7; 7 bases align to TRBD2. This CDR3 spans 17 amino acids. V lost 6 bases, J lost 0 bases, and 14 bases stayed unmatched. Germline CDR1 is MNHNS and CDR2 is SASEGT. In DNA, the CDR3 is TGTGCCAGCAGCCCGCCCAGCGGGGTTACCAGCTCCTACGAGCAGTACTTC. Protein sequence: CASSPPSGVTSSYEQYF.

With regard to this clonotype: A read error may be the cause here, since a much bigger clone is one base away. The rearrangement joins TRBV21-1 to TRBJ2-3; TRBD2 is the table's D call, not checked against the DNA. TRBV21-1 is a pseudogene. The CDR3 covers 15 residues. The CDR3 coding sequence is TGTGCCAGCACCCGGACTAGCGGGAGCACAGATACGCAGTATTTT. Its protein product is CASTRTSGSTDTQYF.

V and J are TRBV6-5 and TRBJ1-1; no firm D call. CDR1 and CDR2 from the germline V gene are MNHEY and SVGAGI. The CDR3 consists of 14 residues. CDR3 in amino acids: CAVGQFSIRPEAFF. As DNA, the CDR3 is TGTGCGGTTGGTCAGTTTTCCATAAGGCCTGAAGCTTTCTTT.

This clonotype has just a few counts. The V call is TRBV28, the J call TRBJ2-1, with D maybe TRBD1 (5 bases). V lost 2 bases and J 10 bases, leaving 6 bases between the germline ends. Looked up from germline, CDR1 is MDHEN and CDR2 is SYDVKM. The CDR3 contains 11 residues. The CDR3 here is CASSLRTEQFF. In DNA form, the CDR3 reads TGTGCCAGCAGTTTACGGACAGAGCAGTTCTTC.

V usage is TRBV5-1 and J usage is TRBJ2-7, with TRBD2 matching 7 bases. The CDR3 covers 15 residues. Germline CDR1 SGHRS, CDR2 YFSETQ. Unmatched junction bases numbered 5, after V lost 1 base and J lost 1 base. CDR3 loop: CASSLNAGASYEQYF. DNA for the CDR3: TGCGCCAGCAGCTTGAATGCGGGAGCATCCTACGAGCAGTACTTC.